This TCR beta chain comes out of a study of T cell responses to AZD1222 COVID-19 vaccine. Looking at the study overall: Second-dose intervals of approximately 4 or approximately 12 weeks were pooled.

Sequencing was performed with immunoSEQ multiplex PCR; in TCRdb, only in-frame clones are kept and a portion is missing. The profile shows 90,000 to 120,000 clones, about 89% of them singletons. Notes on this clone: Its specificity is unknown.

General study results and limits: Spike-specific TCR breadth rose after two AZD1222 doses, and depth rose as well. No day 14 peak samples; only post-peak repertoires were characterized.

The ends lost 6 bases at V and 4 bases at J; junction bases unmatched: 15. This CDR3 region has 17 residues. Germline CDR1 is MGHRA and CDR2 is YSYEKL. Specimen: peripheral blood, collected on day 0 of AZD1222 vaccination. This TCR came from an adult in good health. The chain is built from TRBV4-1 and TRBJ1-1; 9 nucleotides line up with TRBD1. The CDR3 DNA follows: TGCGCCAGCAGTTTCATTCCGGGACAGGGAGCGGCCACTGAAGCTTTCTTT. Translating it yields CASSFIPGQGAATEAFF.